The 8 T cell receptor beta chains below come from one sample, sequenced in a study of patients and donors after allogeneic stem cell transplantation. TCRdb re-called the RT-PCR reads with MiXCR, one entry per CDR3 protein. This table holds 900,000 to 1,000,000 distinct CDR3 sequences, roughly 17% found once. The sequenced sample consisted of blood, either unsorted or a sorted T cell fraction (not recorded which). Receptor source: a human donor who was either an allogeneic HSCT recipient or a stem cell or donor lymphocyte infusion donor (not recorded which). It is not recorded whose cells these are; they may come from a transplant donor.

This clonotype was seen more than once but under ten times. V usage is TRBV29-1 and J usage is TRBJ2-3; 7 bases match TRBD2. J gave up 3 bases and V 3 bases, and 6 bases lay outside the gene matches. The V gene's germline CDR1 is SQVTM and CDR2 ANQGSEA. The CDR3 consists of 14 residues. In nucleotides, the CDR3 is TGCAGCGTTGAGGTTAGCGGGCGGACAGATACGCAGTATTTT. Its protein product is CSVEVSGRTDTQYF.

This clonotype has only a few counts. DNA for the CDR3: TGCGCCAGCACCCCGCCGGCAGCTGCTAACTATGGCTACACCTTC. Encoded protein: CASTPPAAANYGYTF. The V and J genes are TRBV4-1 and TRBJ1-2, with D unclear. Trimming cost V 7 bases and J 0 bases, with 15 bases left between them. Germline V lookup: CDR1 MGHRA, CDR2 YSYEKL. The CDR3 length is 15 residues.

The genes are TRBV7-9 and TRBJ2-1; no clear D. The V gene lost 5 bases and the J gene lost 0 bases, with 11 bases spanning the gap. CDR1 and CDR2 (germline): SEHNR, FQNEAQ (reference sequence). CDR3 length: 15 residues. CDR3 DNA sequence: TGTGCCAGCAGCACAGTCCTTTCCTCCTACAATGAGCAGTTCTTC. Translated, it gives CASSTVLSSYNEQFF.

The chain carries TRBV3-1 and TRBJ2-1; 10 nucleotides match TRBD2. Trimming removed 0 bases from V and 4 bases from J; junction bases left unmatched: 9. CDR1 and CDR2 (germline): LGHDT, YNNKEL (reference sequence). This CDR3 comprises 18 residues. The CDR3 sequence is CASSQDQASGGHYNEQFF. In nucleotides, the CDR3 is TGTGCCAGCAGCCAAGATCAGGCTAGCGGGGGCCATTACAATGAGCAGTTCTTC.

This clonotype was counted ten times or more. The chain uses TRBV20-1 and TRBJ2-7; 8 nucleotides align to TRBD1. The CDR3 contains 15 residues. Germline loops: CDR1 DFQATT, CDR2 SNEGSKA (reference sequence). Unmatched junction bases numbered 9, after V lost 0 bases and J lost 5 bases. CDR3 region: CSAREPRQGRNEQYF. DNA for the CDR3: TGCAGTGCTAGAGAACCTCGACAGGGGAGGAACGAGCAGTACTTC.

Details on this clonotype: A far more abundant clone sits one base away, making this likely a read error. The chain has TRBV12-3 or TRBV12-4 and TRBJ1-1; D unresolved. This CDR3 has 14 residues. V was trimmed by 5 bases and J by 1 base, leaving 11 bases between them. The CDR3 DNA is TGTGCCAGCAGTCCGAGACTGGGGAACACTGAAGCTTTCTTT. Translation gives CASSPRLGNTEAFF.

This clonotype was observed a handful of times. The CDR3 region has the DNA TGCGCCAGCGGTCTGGGGGGCGAGTCTTTCCACGAGCAGTACTTC. Translating it yields CASGLGGESFHEQYF. V and J are TRBV5-1 and TRBJ2-7; D could derive from TRBD1 or TRBD2 (6 bases each). The CDR3 contains 15 residues. The germline V gene has CDR1 SGHRS and CDR2 YFSETQ. V was cut by 7 bases and J by 5 bases, with 22 bases left in between.

The genes are TRBV3-1 and TRBJ2-7, with a possible D match to TRBD1 (5 bases). This CDR3 has 15 amino acids. Germline lookup yields CDR1 LGHDT and CDR2 YNNKEL (reference sequence). Deletions cut 0 bases from V and 3 bases from J, with 12 bases between. The chain's CDR3 is CASSQDPGRDYEQYF. For the CDR3, the DNA is TGTGCCAGCAGCCAAGATCCTGGCAGGGACTACGAGCAGTACTTC.